The 21 T cell receptor beta chains below come from one sample, sequenced in a study of cytomegalovirus exposure and HLA in healthy donors. The PCR ran on 60 Vbeta and 13 Jbeta primers. Profiling relied on immunoSEQ multiplex PCR, and the TCRdb table lists in-frame clones only, not all of them. Here the sample spans roughly 180,000 clones, 8.5% to 10% being singletons. Source material: PBMCs. All receptors derive from a woman under 40 in good health and CMV-seropositive.

This sequence joins TRBV27 and TRBJ2-7; D is possibly TRBD1 (6 bases). The CDR3 sequence is 11 residues long. Germline V gives CDR1 MNHEY, CDR2 SMNVEV (reference sequence). Trimming shortened V by 10 bases and J by 6 bases, and 13 bases separated the two germline ends. The chain's CDR3 is CATIQGSEQYF. In DNA form, the CDR3 reads TGTGCCACCATACAGGGAAGCGAGCAGTACTTC.

This clone was detected only a few times. The J gene is TRBJ2-1, the V gene TRBV5-1; 8 bases match TRBD2. V shed 3 bases, J shed 7 bases, and the junction held 15 bases outside the gene matches. The CDR3 consists of 17 residues. Germline V gene data show CDR1 as SGHRS and CDR2 as YFSETQ. This chain's CDR3 is CASSSWPERELGNEQFF. Here the CDR3 DNA reads TGCGCCAGCAGCTCCTGGCCCGAGCGGGAGCTTGGGAATGAGCAGTTCTTC.

This sequence joins TRBV6-5 and TRBJ2-7; D might be TRBD1 (5 bases). Trimming left V 0 bases short and J 4 bases short, with 13 bases between. The CDR3 contains 15 residues. In germline, CDR1 is MNHEY, CDR2 SVGAGI. Written as DNA, the CDR3 is TGTGCCAGCAGTTACTCGGCAGGGAAAGAGTACGAGCAGTACTTC. As protein: CASSYSAGKEYEQYF.

This clone was seen a handful of times. J is TRBJ1-2 and V is TRBV11-2; tentative D call: TRBD1 (5 bases). CDR3 length: 13 amino acids. V was shortened by 5 bases and J by 5 bases, with 12 bases between the two germline ends. CDR1 SGHAT and CDR2 FQNNGV come from the germline V gene. The DNA for the CDR3 is TGTGCCAGCAGCCTTCTGACAGCATATGGCTACACCTTC. It is translated as CASSLLTAYGYTF. Supplemented by reference TRBV11-2 and TRBJ1-2, the full variable domain reads EAGVAQSPRYKIIEKRQSVAFWCNPISGHATLYWYQQILGQGPKLLIQFQNNGVVDDSQLPKDRFSAERLKGVDSTLKIQPAKLEDSAVYLCASSLLTAYGYTFGSGTRLTVV.

The rearrangement joins TRBV14 to TRBJ2-7; 12 nucleotides align to TRBD2. The trim removed 4 bases at V and 6 bases at J, leaving 4 bases unmatched. In germline, CDR1 is SGHDN, CDR2 FVKESK. The CDR3 is 14 residues long. The CDR3: CASSLGLAGGEQYF. The CDR3 nucleotides read TGTGCCAGCAGCCTGGGACTAGCGGGTGGCGAGCAGTACTTC.

This sequence joins TRBV6-4 and TRBJ1-2; tentatively, D is TRBD1 (5 bases). The CDR3 loop spans 15 amino acids. Trimming took off 3 bases at V and 7 bases at J, with 18 bases between the two ends. The V gene's germline CDR1 is MRHNA and CDR2 SNTAGT. The CDR3 loop reads CASSELGGRTGGYTF. The CDR3, as DNA: TGTGCCAGCAGTGAACTGGGGGGTCGAACTGGTGGCTACACCTTC.

This clone has only a few counts. The genes are TRBV11-2 and TRBJ2-7; 11 bases are a match to TRBD1. Germline loops: CDR1 SGHAT, CDR2 FQNNGV. V shed 10 bases and J 3 bases; nucleotides not matched to a gene: 5. This CDR3 comprises 13 residues. CDR3 sequence reads: CAIGGTGGYEQYF. The CDR3, as DNA: TGTGCCATCGGGGGGACAGGGGGCTACGAGCAGTACTTC.

This clone was observed a handful of times. The V gene is TRBV11-3, the J gene TRBJ2-1; maybe TRBD1 (7 bases). This CDR3 is 17 amino acids long. V lost 1 base, J lost 5 bases, and 18 bases lay in between. Germline V CDR1 and CDR2: SGHNT, YENEEA. The CDR3 coding sequence is TGTGCCAGCAGCTTAGGCGGAGGGGGCATCTCTAACAATGAGCAGTTCTTC. It yields the protein CASSLGGGGISNNEQFF.

This chain links TRBV5-1 with TRBJ2-7; weak D call: TRBD2 (5 bases). This CDR3 contains 19 residues. Germline V gene sequence: CDR1 SGHRS, CDR2 YFSETQ. The ends were cut back, 4 bases at V and 0 bases at J, with 26 bases in the middle. This chain's CDR3 is CASSRDNSQRRTSSYEQYF. CDR3 nucleotide sequence: TGCGCCAGCAGCCGCGACAACTCACAGCGGAGAACGAGCTCCTACGAGCAGTACTTC.

The CDR3 protein is CASSLGGVRTGELFF. The CDR3 bases are TGTGCCAGCAGCTTGGGGGGAGTGAGGACCGGGGAGCTGTTTTTT. The chain recombines TRBV7-3 with TRBJ2-2; the D gene is possibly TRBD2 (6 bases). The CDR3 covers 15 residues. Germline-derived CDR1 and CDR2 are SGHTA and FQGTGA. V lost 3 bases and J lost 5, with 13 bases in between.

This chain uses TRBV5-1 with TRBJ2-2; the D gene is possibly TRBD1 (5 bases). The germline V and J ends were trimmed by 7 bases and 0 bases, with 16 bases remaining between them. Germline CDR1 and CDR2: SGHRS and YFSETQ. CDR3 length equals 16 residues. The CDR3 nucleotides are TGCGCCAGCCTTCCCTTCGACAGCTCGAACACCGGGGAGCTGTTTTTT. The encoded protein is CASLPFDSSNTGELFF.

This clone was seen a few times. V gene TRBV6-1 combines with J gene TRBJ1-2; no clear D. Trimming took 4 bases from V and 4 from J, leaving 4 bases between them. CDR3 length: 11 amino acids. Per germline, CDR1 MNHNS and CDR2 SASEGT. CDR3 sequence: CASSAGYGYTF. CDR3 bases: TGTGCCAGCAGTGCCGGCTATGGCTACACCTTC.

Only a few counts were recorded for this clone. This chain connects TRBV5-1 to TRBJ2-2; a possible D gene is TRBD2 (5 bases). The CDR3 is 15 amino acids. Per germline, CDR1 SGHRS and CDR2 YFSETQ. Trimming removed 0 bases from V and 4 bases from J, with 10 bases in between. The CDR3 protein is CASSLGPGITGELFF. In DNA, the CDR3 is TGCGCCAGCAGCTTGGGCCCCGGGATCACCGGGGAGCTGTTTTTT.

This clone turned up a few times. The V and J genes are TRBV5-1 and TRBJ2-1; TRBD2 aligns across 9 bases. Looked up from germline, CDR1 is SGHRS and CDR2 is YFSETQ. V trimming: 4 bases; J trimming: 1 base; junction bases outside the gene matches: 3. There are 15 residues in the CDR3. The CDR3 nucleotides read TGCGCCAGCAGCATAACTAGCGGGTCCTACAATGAGCAGTTCTTC. The encoded protein is CASSITSGSYNEQFF. The complete variable domain, with remaining parts taken from reference TRBV5-1 and TRBJ2-1, reads KAGVTQTPRYLIKTRGQQVTLSCSPISGHRSVSWYQQTPGQGLQFLFEYFSETQRNKGNFPGRFSGRQFSNSRSEMNVSTLELGDSALYLCASSITSGSYNEQFFGPGTRLTVL.

This clone showed up just a few times. This sequence joins TRBV10-2 and TRBJ2-5, with 10 bases lining up with TRBD2. CDR1 and CDR2 (germline): WSHSY, SAAADI. The trim removed 6 bases at V and 5 bases at J, leaving 12 bases unmatched. This CDR3 is built from 16 residues. DNA for the CDR3: TGCGCCAGCAGATGGACTAGCGGAGAGAGGGATGAGACCCAGTACTTC. Encoded protein: CASRWTSGERDETQYF.

This chain links TRBV10-3 with TRBJ2-5; D may be TRBD2 (5 bases). Germline lookup yields CDR1 ENHRY and CDR2 SYGVKD. Deletions cut 4 bases from V and 5 bases from J, with 14 bases between. The CDR3 spans 14 residues. The CDR3 protein is CAISAVGPGETQYF. The CDR3 nucleotides read TGTGCCATCAGTGCGGTGGGTCCGGGGGAGACCCAGTACTTC.

This clone was observed a handful of times. The gene calls are TRBV5-1 and TRBJ2-7; 10 bases are shared with TRBD2. This CDR3 has 14 residues. The junction had 2 bases not matched to a gene; V was cut back by 5 bases and J by 0 bases. Germline-derived CDR1 and CDR2 are SGHRS and YFSETQ. The CDR3 DNA reads as TGCGCCAGCAGTGGACTAGCGGCCTCCTACGAGCAGTACTTC. The encoded protein is CASSGLAASYEQYF.

The sample holds a few counts of this clone. The chain recombines TRBV5-1 with TRBJ1-2, with TRBD1 as a possible D gene (6 bases). In germline, CDR1 is SGHRS, CDR2 YFSETQ. The CDR3 has 13 amino acids. Deletions cut 2 bases from V and 2 bases from J, with 7 bases between. The CDR3 region has the DNA TGCGCCAGCAGCTTTACAGGGAACTATGGCTACACCTTC. Translated, it gives CASSFTGNYGYTF.

V and J are TRBV10-1 and TRBJ1-2; the D gene is possibly TRBD1 (5 bases). CDR1 WNHNN and CDR2 SYGVQD come from the germline V gene (reference sequence). The CDR3 has 14 amino acids. V was clipped by 2 bases and J by 5 bases, with 12 bases between them. The CDR3 sequence is CASSEMAGWYGYTF. CDR3 DNA sequence: TGCGCCAGCAGTGAGATGGCAGGGTGGTATGGCTACACCTTC.

V usage is TRBV18 and J usage is TRBJ2-1; D perhaps matches TRBD2 (6 bases). The V gene's germline CDR1 is KGHSH and CDR2 LQKENI. Trimming removed 4 bases at V and 5 bases at J, with 9 bases between. The CDR3 loop spans 13 amino acids. This chain's CDR3 is CASSRGIDNEQFF. In nucleotides, the CDR3 is TGTGCCAGCTCACGCGGGATAGACAATGAGCAGTTCTTC.

J is TRBJ2-2 and V is TRBV5-1; D gene ambiguous. The CDR3 contains 17 residues. CDR1 is SGHRS, CDR2 YFSETQ, per germline. Trimming left V 2 bases short and J 0 bases short, with 14 bases between. CDR3 sequence (DNA): TGCGCCAGCAGCTTAATGGGTCCACTAACGAACACCGGGGAGCTGTTTTTT. It codes for CASSLMGPLTNTGELFF. The full variable domain, in which reference TRBV5-1 and TRBJ2-2 provide the parts outside the CDR3, is KAGVTQTPRYLIKTRGQQVTLSCSPISGHRSVSWYQQTPGQGLQFLFEYFSETQRNKGNFPGRFSGRQFSNSRSEMNVSTLELGDSALYLCASSLMGPLTNTGELFFGEGSRLTVL.